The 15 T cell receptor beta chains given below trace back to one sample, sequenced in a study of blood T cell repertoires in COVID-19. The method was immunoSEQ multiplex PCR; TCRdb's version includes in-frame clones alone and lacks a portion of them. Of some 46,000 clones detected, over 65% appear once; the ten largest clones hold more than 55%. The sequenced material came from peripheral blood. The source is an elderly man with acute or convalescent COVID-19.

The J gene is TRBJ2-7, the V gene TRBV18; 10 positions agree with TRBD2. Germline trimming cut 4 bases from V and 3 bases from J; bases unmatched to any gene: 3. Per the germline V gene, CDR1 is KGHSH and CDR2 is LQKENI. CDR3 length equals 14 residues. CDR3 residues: CASSLLAGDYEQYF. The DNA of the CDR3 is TGTGCCAGCTCACTCCTAGCGGGAGACTACGAGCAGTACTTC.

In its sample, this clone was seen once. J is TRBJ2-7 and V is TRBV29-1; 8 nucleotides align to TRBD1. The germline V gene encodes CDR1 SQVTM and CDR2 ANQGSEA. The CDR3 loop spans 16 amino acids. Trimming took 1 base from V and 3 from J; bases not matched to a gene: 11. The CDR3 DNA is TGCAGCGTTGAAGTGTCTGGTGCAGGGGGCTACTACGAGCAGTACTTC. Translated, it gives CSVEVSGAGGYYEQYF.

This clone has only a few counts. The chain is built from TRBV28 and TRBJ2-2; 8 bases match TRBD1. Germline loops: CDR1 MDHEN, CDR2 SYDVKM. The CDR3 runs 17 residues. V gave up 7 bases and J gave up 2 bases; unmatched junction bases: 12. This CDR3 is CASKPRQGRGNTGELFF. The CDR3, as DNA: TGTGCCAGCAAGCCGAGACAGGGGCGGGGAAACACCGGGGAGCTGTTTTTT.

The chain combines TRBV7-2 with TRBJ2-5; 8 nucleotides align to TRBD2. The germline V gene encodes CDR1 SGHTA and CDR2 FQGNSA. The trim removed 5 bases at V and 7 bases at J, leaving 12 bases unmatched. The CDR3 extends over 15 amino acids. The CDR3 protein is CASSEEGLESSTQYF. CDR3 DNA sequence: TGTGCCAGCAGCGAGGAGGGACTAGAAAGCTCGACCCAGTACTTC.

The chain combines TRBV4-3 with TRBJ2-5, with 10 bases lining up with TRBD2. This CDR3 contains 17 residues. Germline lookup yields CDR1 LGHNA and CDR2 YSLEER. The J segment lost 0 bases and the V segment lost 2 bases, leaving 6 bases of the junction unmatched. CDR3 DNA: TGCGCCAGCAGCCAACAAAAGACTAGCGGGCACCAAGAGACCCAGTACTTC. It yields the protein CASSQQKTSGHQETQYF.

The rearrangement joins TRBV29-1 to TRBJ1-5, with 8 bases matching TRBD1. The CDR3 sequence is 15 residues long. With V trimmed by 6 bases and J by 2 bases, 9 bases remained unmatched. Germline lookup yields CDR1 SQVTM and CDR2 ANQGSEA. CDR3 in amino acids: CSVSIGQGGNQPQHF. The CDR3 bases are TGCAGCGTCTCTATTGGACAGGGAGGCAATCAGCCCCAGCATTTT.

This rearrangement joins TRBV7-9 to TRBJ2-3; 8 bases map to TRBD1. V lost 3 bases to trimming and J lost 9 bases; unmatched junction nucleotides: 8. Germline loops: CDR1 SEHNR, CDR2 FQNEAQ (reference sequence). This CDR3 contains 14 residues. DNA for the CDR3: TGTGCCAGCAGCTTCGGACAGGGCTGGGAGACGCAGTATTTT. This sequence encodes CASSFGQGWETQYF.

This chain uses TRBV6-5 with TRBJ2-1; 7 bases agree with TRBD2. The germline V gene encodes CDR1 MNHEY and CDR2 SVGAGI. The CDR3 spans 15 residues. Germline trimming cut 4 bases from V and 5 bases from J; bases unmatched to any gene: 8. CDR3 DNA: TGTGCCAGCAGTTCGGGACTAAACTTGAACAATGAGCAGTTCTTC. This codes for CASSSGLNLNNEQFF.

The CDR3 sequence is CASSLGAMGTGELFF. The CDR3 DNA reads as TGTGCCAGCAGCTTGGGGGCCATGGGGACCGGGGAGCTGTTTTTT. The rearrangement links TRBV11-3 to TRBJ2-2, with D possibly matching TRBD1 (6 bases). Germline CDR1 and CDR2: SGHNT and YENEEA. Between the trimmed V and J ends, which lost 3 bases and 5 bases, there was a span of 13 bases. There are 15 residues in the CDR3.

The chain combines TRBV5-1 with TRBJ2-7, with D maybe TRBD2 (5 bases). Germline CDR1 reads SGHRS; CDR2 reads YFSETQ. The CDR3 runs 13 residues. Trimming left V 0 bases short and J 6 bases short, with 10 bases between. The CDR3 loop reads CASSLATGGEQYF. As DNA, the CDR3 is TGCGCCAGCAGCTTGGCCACCGGAGGCGAGCAGTACTTC.

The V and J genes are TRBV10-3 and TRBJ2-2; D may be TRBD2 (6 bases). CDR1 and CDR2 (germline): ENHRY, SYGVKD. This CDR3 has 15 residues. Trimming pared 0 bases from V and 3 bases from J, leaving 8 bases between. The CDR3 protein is CAISESGLDTGELFF. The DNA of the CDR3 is TGTGCCATCAGTGAGTCGGGACTGGACACCGGGGAGCTGTTTTTT.

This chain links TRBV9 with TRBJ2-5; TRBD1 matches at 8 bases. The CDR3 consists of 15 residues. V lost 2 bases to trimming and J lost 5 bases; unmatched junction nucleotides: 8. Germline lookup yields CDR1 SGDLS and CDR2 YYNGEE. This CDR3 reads CASSVGSGGGETQYF. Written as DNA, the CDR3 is TGTGCCAGCAGCGTCGGTTCAGGGGGCGGGGAGACCCAGTACTTC.

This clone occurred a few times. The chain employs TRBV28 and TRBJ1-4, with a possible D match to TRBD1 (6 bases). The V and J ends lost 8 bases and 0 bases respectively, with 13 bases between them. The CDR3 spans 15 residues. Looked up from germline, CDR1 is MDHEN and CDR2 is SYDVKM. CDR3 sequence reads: CASSPWTATNEKLFF. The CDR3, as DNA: TGTGCCAGCTCCCCCTGGACAGCAACTAATGAAAAACTGTTTTTT.

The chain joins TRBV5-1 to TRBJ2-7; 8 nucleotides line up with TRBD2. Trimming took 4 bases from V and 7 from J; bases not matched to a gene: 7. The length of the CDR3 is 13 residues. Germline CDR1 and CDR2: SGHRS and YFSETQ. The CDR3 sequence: CASSKLADGEQYF. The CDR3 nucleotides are TGCGCCAGCAGCAAACTAGCGGACGGGGAGCAGTACTTC.

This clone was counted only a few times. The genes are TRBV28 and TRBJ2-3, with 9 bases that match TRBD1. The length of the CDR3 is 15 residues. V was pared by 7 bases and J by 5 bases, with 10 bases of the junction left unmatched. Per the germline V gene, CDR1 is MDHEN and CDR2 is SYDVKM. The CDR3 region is CASTYDRGYGDTQYF. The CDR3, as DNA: TGTGCCAGCACTTATGACAGGGGGTATGGAGATACGCAGTATTTT.